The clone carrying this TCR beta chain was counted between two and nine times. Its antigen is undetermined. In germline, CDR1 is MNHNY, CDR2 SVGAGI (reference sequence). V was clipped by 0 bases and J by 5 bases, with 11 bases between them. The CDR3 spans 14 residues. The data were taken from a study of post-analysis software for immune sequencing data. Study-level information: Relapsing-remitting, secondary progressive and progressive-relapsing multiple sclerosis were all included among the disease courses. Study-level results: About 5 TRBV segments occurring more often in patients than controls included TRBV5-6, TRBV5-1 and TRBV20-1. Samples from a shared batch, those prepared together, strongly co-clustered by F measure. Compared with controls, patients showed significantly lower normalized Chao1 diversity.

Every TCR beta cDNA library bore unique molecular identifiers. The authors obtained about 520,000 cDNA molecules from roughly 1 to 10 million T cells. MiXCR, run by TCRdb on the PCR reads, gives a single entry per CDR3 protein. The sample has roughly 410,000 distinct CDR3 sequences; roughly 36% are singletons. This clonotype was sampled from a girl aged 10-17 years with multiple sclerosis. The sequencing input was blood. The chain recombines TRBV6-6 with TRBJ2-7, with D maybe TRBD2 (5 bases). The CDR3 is CASSYSTIGDEQYF. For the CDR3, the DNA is TGTGCCAGCAGTTACTCGACGATCGGGGACGAGCAGTACTTC.